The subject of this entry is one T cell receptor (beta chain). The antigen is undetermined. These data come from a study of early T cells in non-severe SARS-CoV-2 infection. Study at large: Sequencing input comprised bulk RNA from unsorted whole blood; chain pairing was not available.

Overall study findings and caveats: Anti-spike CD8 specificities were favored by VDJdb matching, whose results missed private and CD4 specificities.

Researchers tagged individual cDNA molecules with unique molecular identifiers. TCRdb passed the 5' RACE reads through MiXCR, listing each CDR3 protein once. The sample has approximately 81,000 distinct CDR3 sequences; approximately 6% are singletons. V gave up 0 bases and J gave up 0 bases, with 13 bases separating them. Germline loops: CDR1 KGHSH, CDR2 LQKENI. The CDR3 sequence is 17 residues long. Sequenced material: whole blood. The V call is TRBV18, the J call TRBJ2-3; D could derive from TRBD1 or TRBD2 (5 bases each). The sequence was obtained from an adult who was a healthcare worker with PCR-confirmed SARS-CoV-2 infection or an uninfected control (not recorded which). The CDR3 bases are TGTGCCAGCTCACCACCTTATTCGGGACGGAGCACAGATACGCAGTATTTT. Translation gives CASSPPYSGRSTDTQYF.